Shown below are 16 T cell receptor beta chains from a single sample sequenced in a study of shared clonotypes between healthy human individuals. Clones were sequenced by immunoSEQ multiplex PCR, and TCRdb holds only the in-frame ones, with some missing. There are roughly 1,500,000 clones in the sample; about 98.5% occur only once, and about 0.34% lies in the top ten. Input material: naive CD4+ T cells sorted from blood. The subset was: CD45RA+ positively selected. The receptors stem from a man aged 30-40 years in good health.

This chain connects TRBV7-2 to TRBJ1-1, with D possibly matching TRBD1 (5 bases). This CDR3 spans 12 amino acids. Trimming removed 5 bases at V and 11 bases at J, with 15 bases between. Germline V lookup: CDR1 SGHTA, CDR2 FQGNSA. CDR3 amino acids: CASSPLGRGAFF. CDR3 nucleotide sequence: TGTGCCAGCAGCCCGCTCGGACGGGGGGCTTTCTTT.

V gene TRBV27 combines with J gene TRBJ2-2, with D hard to call. Trimming pared 11 bases from V and 0 bases from J, leaving 10 bases between. Germline-derived CDR1 and CDR2 are MNHEY and SMNVEV (reference sequence). The CDR3 has 13 residues. Here the CDR3 DNA reads TGTGCCGTGGATCGGACGAACACCGGGGAGCTGTTTTTT. It is translated as CAVDRTNTGELFF.

This clone was seen more than once but under ten times. This chain uses TRBV5-5 with TRBJ2-1; TRBD1 is a possible D gene (6 bases). CDR3 length: 16 amino acids. Per germline, CDR1 SGHKS and CDR2 YYEKEE (reference sequence). The V end lost 0 bases, the J end lost 10 bases, and 20 bases lay between the germline ends. CDR3 region: CASSLVFTRGNDEQFF. The CDR3 region has the DNA TGTGCCAGCAGCTTGGTTTTCACCAGGGGAAACGACGAGCAGTTCTTC.

This sequence joins TRBV10-3 and TRBJ2-7, with 9 bases aligning to TRBD2. J lost 0 bases, V lost 2 bases, and 11 bases had no gene match. Germline V CDR1 and CDR2: ENHRY, SYGVKD. The CDR3 has 18 amino acids. CDR3 nucleotide sequence: TGTGCCATCAGTGAGAGGGCTAGCGGGATGGGAAACTCCTACGAGCAGTACTTC. Translation: CAISERASGMGNSYEQYF.

As DNA, the CDR3 is TGTGCCTGGCGTACTAGCGGGGGCACAGATACGCAGTATTTT. Amino acid sequence: CAWRTSGGTDTQYF. This chain joins TRBV30 and TRBJ2-3, with TRBD2 matching 10 bases. Germline CDR1 and CDR2: GTSNPN and SVGIG (reference sequence). The CDR3 has 14 residues. The ends lost 5 bases at V and 1 base at J; junction bases unmatched: 3.

The table lists this clone with a count of one. This chain links TRBV2 with TRBJ1-5; 7 bases map to TRBD1. Germline V gene lookup returns CDR1 SNHLY and CDR2 FYNNEI. With 11 bases clipped from V and 9 bases from J, the junction kept 13 bases outside the gene matches. This CDR3 comprises 13 residues. The CDR3: CAVGTATRGPQHF. CDR3 DNA sequence: TGTGCCGTTGGGACAGCTACTCGAGGGCCCCAGCATTTT.

V is TRBV10-3 and J is TRBJ2-1; D might be TRBD2 (6 bases). This CDR3 comprises 17 residues. The V end was cut by 6 bases, the J end by 9 bases, with 27 bases between. Germline-derived CDR1 and CDR2 are ENHRY and SYGVKD. The CDR3 sequence: CAIRGDGLRARRGEQFF. The CDR3 nucleotides are TGTGCCATCAGAGGGGACGGACTACGCGCAAGGCGTGGTGAGCAGTTCTTC.

This clone was found once. The chain carries TRBV19 and TRBJ2-2, with D unclear. V was pared by 2 bases and J by 4 bases, with 8 bases between. Germline V gives CDR1 LNHDA, CDR2 SQIVND (reference sequence). This CDR3 is built from 14 residues. The CDR3: CASSILPGTGELFF. CDR3 nucleotides: TGTGCCAGTAGTATACTTCCGGGCACCGGGGAGCTGTTTTTT. The complete variable domain, with remaining parts taken from reference TRBV19 and TRBJ2-2, reads DGGITQSPKYLFRKEGQNVTLSCEQNLNHDAMYWYRQDPGQGLRLIYYSQIVNDFQKGDIAEGYSVSREKKESFPLTVTSAQKNPTAFYLCASSILPGTGELFFGEGSRLTVL.

Only one count was recorded for this clone. The chain combines TRBV28 with TRBJ1-5; 10 bases map to TRBD1. This CDR3 region has 16 residues. Germline loops: CDR1 MDHEN, CDR2 SYDVKM. The junction had 6 bases not matched to a gene; V was cut back by 5 bases and J by 2 bases. CDR3 DNA sequence: TGTGCCAGCAGTCTCTCTGGGACAGGGGGCAATCAGCCCCAGCATTTT. Amino acids: CASSLSGTGGNQPQHF.

This rearrangement joins TRBV7-2 to TRBJ2-7, with no clear D. The CDR3 has 11 amino acids. Germline loops: CDR1 SGHTA, CDR2 FQGNSA. Trimming pared 1 base from V and 7 bases from J, leaving 5 bases between. CDR3 sequence reads: CASSLGREQYF. CDR3 DNA sequence: TGTGCCAGCAGCTTAGGAAGGGAGCAGTACTTC.

Comment on this clone: The same CDR3 is also encoded by other DNA sequences in this sample. The gene calls are TRBV6-5 and TRBJ1-2; 10 bases agree with TRBD1. CDR3 length equals 14 residues. CDR1 and CDR2 (germline): MNHEY, SVGAGI. Losses at the gene ends were 5 bases for V and 2 bases for J; bases not matched to a gene: 2. CDR3 coding DNA: TGTGCCAGCAGTCGGACAGGGGGAAACTATGGCTACACCTTC. It translates to CASSRTGGNYGYTF.

The chain combines TRBV27 with TRBJ2-7, with TRBD2 as a possible D gene (6 bases). The germline CDR1 and CDR2 sequences are MNHEY and SMNVEV (reference sequence). This CDR3 is 14 amino acids long. The V end was cut by 6 bases, the J end by 7 bases, with 19 bases between. CDR3 sequence (DNA): TGTGCCAGCAGAACTCATCCGGGAGTTGGGGAGCAGTACTTC. Residues: CASRTHPGVGEQYF.

Only one count was recorded for this clone. This chain connects TRBV11-2 to TRBJ2-7; 8 positions match TRBD2. The germline V gene encodes CDR1 SGHAT and CDR2 FQNNGV. J lost 1 base, V lost 4 bases, and 6 bases had no gene match. The CDR3 is made up of 15 amino acids. The CDR3 is CASSYGGRRSYEQYF. The DNA of the CDR3 is TGTGCCAGCAGCTATGGCGGGAGGCGGTCCTACGAGCAGTACTTC.

The rearrangement links TRBV6-5 to TRBJ1-1, with no clear D. V dropped 0 bases and J dropped 0 bases, with 8 bases sitting between them. CDR1 MNHEY and CDR2 SVGAGI come from the germline V gene. The CDR3 extends over 15 amino acids. CDR3 sequence reads: CASSYSGAVNTEAFF. In nucleotides, the CDR3 is TGTGCCAGCAGTTACTCTGGCGCGGTGAACACTGAAGCTTTCTTT.

The V call is TRBV15, the J call TRBJ2-7; D is unresolved. Per the germline V gene, CDR1 is LNHNV and CDR2 is YYDKDF (reference sequence). The CDR3 loop spans 16 amino acids. V lost 6 bases and J 3 bases, leaving 21 bases between the germline ends. The CDR3 is CATSYGPPRSGYEQYF. For the CDR3, the DNA is TGTGCCACCAGTTACGGACCGCCAAGGTCGGGCTACGAGCAGTACTTC.

The rearrangement joins TRBV10-2 to TRBJ1-4; D is possibly TRBD1 (5 bases). Trimming removed 3 bases at V and 10 bases at J, with 18 bases between. The germline V gene has CDR1 WSHSY and CDR2 SAAADI. This CDR3 region has 15 residues. The CDR3 here is CASSDTGQVFGKLFF. The CDR3 nucleotides read TGCGCCAGCAGTGATACGGGGCAGGTGTTTGGAAAACTGTTTTTT.